The source of this T cell receptor (beta chain) is a study of shared clonotypes between healthy human individuals. The healthy adult donors were HIV-negative and reported no recent acute infections or vaccinations. Each donor was a Caucasian adult residing in Nashville, Tennessee. Germline V gene sequence: CDR1 SGHRS, CDR2 YFSETQ. V was cut by 2 bases and J by 5 bases, with 19 bases left in between. The CDR3 consists of 16 residues. In the source study's methods: From ImmunoSEQ came sequences covering only the junction and carrying no quality scores, so filtering differed. Here immunoSEQ multiplex PCR was the method, and the copy in TCRdb shows in-frame clones only, minus some. That table is the source of V, J and clone size, and D and trimming were worked out from the DNA. The sample carries some 1.5 million clones, approximately 98% recorded once.

The chain joins TRBV5-1 to TRBJ2-5; D uncertain. The specimen sequenced was naive CD4+ T cells sorted from blood. Subset defined: CD45RA+ positively selected. The TCR originated in a man in his thirties or forties in good health. This CDR3 reads CASSFSRKASGETQYF. The CDR3 DNA follows: TGCGCCAGCAGCTTCAGTCGTAAAGCGTCTGGGGAGACCCAGTACTTC.